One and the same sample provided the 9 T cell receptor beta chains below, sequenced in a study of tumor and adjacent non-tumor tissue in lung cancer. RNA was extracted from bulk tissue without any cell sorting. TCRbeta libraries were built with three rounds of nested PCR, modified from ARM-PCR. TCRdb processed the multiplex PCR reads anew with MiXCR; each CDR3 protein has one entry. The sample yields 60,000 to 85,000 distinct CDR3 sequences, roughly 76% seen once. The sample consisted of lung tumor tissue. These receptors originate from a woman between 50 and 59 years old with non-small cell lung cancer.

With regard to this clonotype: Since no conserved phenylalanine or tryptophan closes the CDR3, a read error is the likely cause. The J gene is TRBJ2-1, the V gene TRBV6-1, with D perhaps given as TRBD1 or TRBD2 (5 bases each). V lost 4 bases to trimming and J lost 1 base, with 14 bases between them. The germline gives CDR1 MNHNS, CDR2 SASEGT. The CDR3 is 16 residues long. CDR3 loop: CASSGEGGTSYNEQFL. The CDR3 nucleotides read TGTGCCAGCAGTGGAGAGGGTGGGACGTCCTACAATGAGCAGTTCCTC.

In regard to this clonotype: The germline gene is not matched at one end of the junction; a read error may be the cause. The CDR3 coding sequence is TGTTCCAGCAGGTCGACAGGGAATCAGCCCCAGTATTTT. Its translation is CSSRSTGNQPQYF. The chain is built from TRBV6-1 and TRBJ1-5; 7 bases are a match to TRBD1. The better agreement between TRBJ2-3 and the DNA end casts doubt on the J call. Germline-derived CDR1 and CDR2 are MNHNS and SASEGT. This CDR3 has 13 residues.

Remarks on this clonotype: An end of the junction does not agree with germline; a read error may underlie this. The CDR3 DNA reads as TGTACCAGCAATGGGGGAGAGGTTTATGAGCAGTTCTTC. Translating gives CTSNGGEVYEQFF. The chain employs TRBV6-2 or TRBV6-3 and TRBJ2-1; either TRBD1 or TRBD2 may supply D (5 bases each). The CDR3 sequence is 13 residues long. The germline V gene encodes CDR1 MNHEY and CDR2 SVGEGT.

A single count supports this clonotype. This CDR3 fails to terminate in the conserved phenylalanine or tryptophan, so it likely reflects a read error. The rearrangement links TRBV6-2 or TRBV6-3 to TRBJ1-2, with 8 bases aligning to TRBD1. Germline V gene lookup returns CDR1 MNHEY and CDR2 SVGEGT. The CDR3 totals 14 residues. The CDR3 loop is CAGSYQGASYGYTL. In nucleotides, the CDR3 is TGTGCCGGCAGTTACCAGGGGGCGAGCTATGGCTACACCTTA.

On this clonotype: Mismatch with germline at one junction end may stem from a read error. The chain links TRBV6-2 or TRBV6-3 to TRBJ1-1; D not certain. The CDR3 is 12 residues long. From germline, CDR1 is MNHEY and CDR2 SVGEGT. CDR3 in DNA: TGTGTCAGCGAAGGAGGGAACAGTGAAGCTTTCTTT. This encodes CVSEGGNSEAFF.

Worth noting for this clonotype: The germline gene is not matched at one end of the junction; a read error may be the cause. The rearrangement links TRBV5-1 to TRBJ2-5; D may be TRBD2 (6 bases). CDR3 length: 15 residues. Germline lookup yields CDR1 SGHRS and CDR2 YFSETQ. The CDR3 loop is CASSPPVTGDETQYF. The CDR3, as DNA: TGCGCTAGCAGCCCGCCCGTAACGGGAGACGAGACCCAGTACTTC.

This CDR3 reads CASSASIWGVTQYF. The DNA for the CDR3 is TGTGCCAGCAGCGCATCAATTTGGGGGGTGACCCAGTACTTC. This chain joins TRBV11-1 and TRBJ2-5, with a tentative D call TRBD2 (6 bases). The CDR3 has 14 residues. The V end was cut by 5 bases, the J end by 7 bases, with 17 bases between. Germline CDR1 and CDR2: SGHAT and FQDESV (reference sequence).

DNA for the CDR3: TGCAGTGCTAGAGATCAGTCGGGAGCGGGTGAAAAACTGTTTTTT. Translating it yields CSARDQSGAGEKLFF. The rearrangement uses TRBV20-1 and TRBJ1-4; D is undetermined. The germline CDR1 and CDR2 sequences are DFQATT and SNEGSKA (reference sequence). With 0 bases removed from V and 7 bases from J, the gap between germline ends came to 15 bases. CDR3 size: 15 residues.

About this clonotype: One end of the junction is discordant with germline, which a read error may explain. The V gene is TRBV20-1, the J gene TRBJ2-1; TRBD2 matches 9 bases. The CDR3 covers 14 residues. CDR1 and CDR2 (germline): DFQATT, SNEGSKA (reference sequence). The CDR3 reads CSAGGRASYNEHFF. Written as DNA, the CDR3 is TGCAGTGCTGGCGGGAGGGCCTCCTACAATGAGCATTTCTTC.